The 9 T cell receptor beta chains given below trace back to one sample, sequenced in a study of cytomegalovirus exposure and HLA in healthy donors. Amplification used 60 Vbeta primers and 13 Jbeta primers. Profiling relied on immunoSEQ multiplex PCR, and the TCRdb table lists in-frame clones only, not all of them. The sample includes 120,000 to 150,000 clones, 60% to 80% of them seen just once. Source material: PBMCs. These receptor sequences come from a woman aged 25 to 45 in good health and CMV-seronegative.

J is TRBJ2-2 and V is TRBV7-3; D not certain. This CDR3 is 14 amino acids long. Trimming removed 2 bases from V and 4 bases from J, with 8 bases in between. In germline, CDR1 is SGHTA, CDR2 FQGTGA. CDR3 region: CASSLGALTGELFF. Written as DNA, the CDR3 is TGTGCCAGCAGCTTAGGAGCGCTCACCGGGGAGCTGTTTTTT. The whole variable domain, remainder taken from reference TRBV7-3 and TRBJ2-2, is GAGVSQTPSNKVTEKGKYVELRCDPISGHTALYWYRQSLGQGPEFLIYFQGTGAADDSGLPNDRFFAVRPEGSVSTLKIQRTERGDSAVYLCASSLGALTGELFFGEGSRLTVL.

The V and J genes are TRBV7-6 and TRBJ2-3; D uncertain. Germline V CDR1 and CDR2: SGHVS, FNYEAQ. The germline V and J ends were trimmed by 7 bases and 1 base, with 12 bases remaining between them. This CDR3 is built from 14 residues. The CDR3 is CASTRDFGTDTQYF. DNA of the CDR3: TGTGCCAGCACCAGAGACTTCGGCACAGATACGCAGTATTTT.

The chain carries TRBV6-1 and TRBJ2-2, with unresolved D. This CDR3 comprises 15 residues. Germline values: CDR1 MNHNS, CDR2 SASEGT. V was shortened by 5 bases and J by 4 bases, with 14 bases between the two germline ends. CDR3 region: CASSTGSRPTGELFF. For the CDR3, the DNA is TGTGCCAGCAGTACCGGGTCCCGGCCCACCGGGGAGCTGTTTTTT.

CDR3 in DNA: TGTGCCAGCAGGGGACAGGTCCTGAACACAGATACGCAGTATTTT. It encodes CASRGQVLNTDTQYF. This rearrangement joins TRBV6-5 to TRBJ2-3; 8 positions match TRBD1. This CDR3 contains 15 residues. Germline CDR1 and CDR2: MNHEY and SVGAGI. With V trimmed by 6 bases and J by 2 bases, 7 bases remained unmatched.

This CDR3 reads CASSLRRPGGLLNYGYTF. CDR3 nucleotides: TGTGCCAGCAGTTTAAGGCGGCCAGGGGGCCTACTTAACTATGGCTACACCTTC. The chain uses TRBV27 and TRBJ1-2, with 8 bases that match TRBD1. There are 18 residues in the CDR3. Germline CDR1 is MNHEY and CDR2 is SMNVEV (reference sequence). The ends lost 2 bases at V and 1 base at J; junction bases unmatched: 12.

The chain links TRBV6-5 to TRBJ2-5; D may be TRBD1 (6 bases). Trimming removed 2 bases at V and 3 bases at J, with 16 bases between. The CDR3 is 16 amino acids. In germline, CDR1 is MNHEY, CDR2 SVGAGI. Here the CDR3 reads CASSYAPGQTEETQYF. DNA of the CDR3: TGTGCCAGCAGTTACGCCCCAGGACAGACGGAAGAGACCCAGTACTTC.

V gene TRBV2 combines with J gene TRBJ1-2, with D maybe TRBD1 (6 bases). Germline assignment: CDR1 SNHLY and CDR2 FYNNEI. The ends were cut back, 4 bases at V and 4 bases at J, with 13 bases in the middle. CDR3 size: 14 residues. The CDR3 protein is CASSVNRASYGYTF. The CDR3 DNA follows: TGTGCCAGCAGTGTGAACAGGGCCAGCTATGGCTACACCTTC.

This clone came up a few times. V and J are TRBV5-1 and TRBJ1-1, with D maybe TRBD1 (5 bases). Germline CDR1 SGHRS, CDR2 YFSETQ. The V end lost 6 bases, the J end lost 1 base, and 13 bases lay between the germline ends. The CDR3 consists of 14 residues. CDR3 in amino acids: CASTDLTANTEAFF. As DNA, the CDR3 is TGCGCCAGCACAGACTTGACAGCGAACACTGAAGCTTTCTTT.

This clone was seen only a few times. J is TRBJ1-2 and V is TRBV6-5, with D possibly TRBD1 on 5 matching bases. V lost 5 bases to trimming and J lost 4 bases, with 14 bases between them. CDR1 is MNHEY and CDR2 is SVGAGI in the germline V gene. The CDR3 loop spans 14 amino acids. The CDR3 coding sequence is TGTGCCAGCAGTGTTGGAGGGGTAGTCTATGGCTACACCTTC. Protein product: CASSVGGVVYGYTF.